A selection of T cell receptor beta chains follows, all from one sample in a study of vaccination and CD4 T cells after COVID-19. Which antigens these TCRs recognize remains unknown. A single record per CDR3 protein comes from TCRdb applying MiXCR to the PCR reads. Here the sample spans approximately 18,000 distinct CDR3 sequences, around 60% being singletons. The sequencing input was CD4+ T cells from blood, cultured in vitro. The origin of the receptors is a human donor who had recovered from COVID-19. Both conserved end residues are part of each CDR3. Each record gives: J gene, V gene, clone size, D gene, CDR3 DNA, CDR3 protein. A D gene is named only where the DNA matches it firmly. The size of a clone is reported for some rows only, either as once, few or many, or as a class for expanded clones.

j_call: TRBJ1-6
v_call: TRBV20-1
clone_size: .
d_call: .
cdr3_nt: TGCAGTGCTAGGGGTGCCCACAAGGGGAGGAGATCACCCCTCCACTTT
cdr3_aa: CSARGAHKGRRSPLHF

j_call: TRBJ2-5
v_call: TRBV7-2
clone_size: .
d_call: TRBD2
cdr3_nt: TGTGCCAGCAGCTTGGGACTAGCGGGAGAGACCCAGTACTTC
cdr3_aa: CASSLGLAGETQYF

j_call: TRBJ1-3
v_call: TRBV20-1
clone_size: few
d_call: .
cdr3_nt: TGCAGTGCTTGGAAGGGACCCGGAGGCGGAAACACCATATATTTT
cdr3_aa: CSAWKGPGGGNTIYF

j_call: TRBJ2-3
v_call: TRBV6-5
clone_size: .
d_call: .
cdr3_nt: TGTGCCAGCAGTTACTCGGGCAGGGAAAGACCTAGCACAGATACGCAGTATTTT
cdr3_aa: CASSYSGRERPSTDTQYF

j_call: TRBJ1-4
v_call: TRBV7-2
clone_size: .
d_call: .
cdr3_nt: TGTGCCAGCAGCTTAGCGACTTTCGGGGACACTAATGAAAAACTGTTTTTT
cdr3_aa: CASSLATFGDTNEKLFF

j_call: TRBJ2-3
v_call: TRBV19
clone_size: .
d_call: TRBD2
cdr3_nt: TGTGCCTGTGACCGCTTAGCGGGAAAGCCCACAGATACGCAGTATTTT
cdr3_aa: CACDRLAGKPTDTQYF

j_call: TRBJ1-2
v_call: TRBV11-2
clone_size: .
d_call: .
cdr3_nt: TGTGCCAGCAGCTCCAGTCGTTCCCTAAGATATGGCTACACCTTC
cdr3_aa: CASSSSRSLRYGYTF

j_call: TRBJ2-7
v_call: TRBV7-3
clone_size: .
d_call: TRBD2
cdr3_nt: TGTGCCAGCAGCTTGGCTGGGACTAGCGGCTACGAGCAGTACTTC
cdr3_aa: CASSLAGTSGYEQYF

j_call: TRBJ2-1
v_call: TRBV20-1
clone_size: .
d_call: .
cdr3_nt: TGCAGTGCTAGAGATCCAGTGGCTTACAATGAGCAGTTCTTC
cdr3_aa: CSARDPVAYNEQFF

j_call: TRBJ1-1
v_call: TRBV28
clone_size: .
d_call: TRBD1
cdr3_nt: TGTGCCAGCAGTTATTTTTCAGGGGGCAGGGGGGCTGAAGCTTTCTTT
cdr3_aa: CASSYFSGGRGAEAFF

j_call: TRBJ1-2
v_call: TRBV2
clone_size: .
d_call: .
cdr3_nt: TGTGCCAGCCGGAATTGGGCCCATTCGGACTATGGCTACACCTTC
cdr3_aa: CASRNWAHSDYGYTF

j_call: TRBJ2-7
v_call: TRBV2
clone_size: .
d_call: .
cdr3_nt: TGTGCCAGCAGTGTTCAAGGGACCTACGAGCAGTACTTC
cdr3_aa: CASSVQGTYEQYF

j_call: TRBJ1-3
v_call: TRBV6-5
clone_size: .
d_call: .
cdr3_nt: TGTGCCAGCAGCTACGAACAGGCCTCTGGAAACACCATATATTTT
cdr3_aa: CASSYEQASGNTIYF

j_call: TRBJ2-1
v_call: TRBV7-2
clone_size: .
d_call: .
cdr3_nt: TGTGCCAGCAGCTTACAAGGGAGCTCCTACAATGAGCAGTTCTTC
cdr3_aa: CASSLQGSSYNEQFF

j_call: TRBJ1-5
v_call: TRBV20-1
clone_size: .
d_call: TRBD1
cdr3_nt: TGCAGTGCTAGGGGGACAGGGGGCAAAAATCAGCCCCAGCATTTT
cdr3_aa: CSARGTGGKNQPQHF

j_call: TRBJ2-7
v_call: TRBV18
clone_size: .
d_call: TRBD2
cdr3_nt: TGTGCCAGCTCACCAAACCTAGCGGGCGACGAGCAGTACTTC
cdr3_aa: CASSPNLAGDEQYF

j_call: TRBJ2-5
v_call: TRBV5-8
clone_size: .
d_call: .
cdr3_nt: TGTGCCAGCAGCAGAAGAGCGGAGACCCAGTACTTC
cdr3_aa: CASSRRAETQYF

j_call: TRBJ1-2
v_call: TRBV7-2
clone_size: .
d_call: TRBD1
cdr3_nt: TGTGCCAGCGGGGAGACAGGGGGCTTCTATGGCTACACCTTC
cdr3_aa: CASGETGGFYGYTF

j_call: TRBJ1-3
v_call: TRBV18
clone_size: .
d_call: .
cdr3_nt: TGTGCCAGCTCACCGCAAGACGGTGGAAACACCATATATTTT
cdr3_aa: CASSPQDGGNTIYF

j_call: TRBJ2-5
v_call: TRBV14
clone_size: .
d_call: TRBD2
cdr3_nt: TGTGCCAGCAGCCAACGTCAACTAGCGGGAGAGACCCAGTACTTC
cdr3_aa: CASSQRQLAGETQYF

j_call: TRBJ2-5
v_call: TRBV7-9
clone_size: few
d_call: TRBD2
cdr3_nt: TGTGCCAGCAGCTTAGGATCGGCGGGAGGGGAGACCCAGTACTTC
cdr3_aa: CASSLGSAGGETQYF

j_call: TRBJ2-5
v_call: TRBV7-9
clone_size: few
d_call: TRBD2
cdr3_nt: TGTGCCAGCAGCTCAGGCGGGACTAGGGCTGAGACCCAGTACTTC
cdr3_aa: CASSSGGTRAETQYF

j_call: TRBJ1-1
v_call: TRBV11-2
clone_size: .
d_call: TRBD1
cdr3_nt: TGTGCCAGCAGCTTCGTGGGGACAGCGGGGCCGAACACTGAAGCTTTCTTT
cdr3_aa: CASSFVGTAGPNTEAFF

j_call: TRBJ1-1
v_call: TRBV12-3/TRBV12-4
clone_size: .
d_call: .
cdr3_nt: TGTGCCAGCAGTGCAGACCGGCCGAGGGGCACTGAAGCTTTCTTT
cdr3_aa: CASSADRPRGTEAFF

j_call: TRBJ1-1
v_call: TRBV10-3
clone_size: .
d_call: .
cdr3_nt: TGTGCCATCAGGACGGAAGCAAACACTGAAGCTTTCTTT
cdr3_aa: CAIRTEANTEAFF

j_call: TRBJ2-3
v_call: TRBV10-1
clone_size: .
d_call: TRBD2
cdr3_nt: TGCGCCAGCAGTCCCCTGAGGGTAGCGGGGAGCACAGATACGCAGTATTTT
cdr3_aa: CASSPLRVAGSTDTQYF

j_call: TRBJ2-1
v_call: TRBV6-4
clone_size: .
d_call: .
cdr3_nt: TGTGCCAGCAGTGTACTAGCAGGGGGCAATGAGCAGTTCTTC
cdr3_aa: CASSVLAGGNEQFF

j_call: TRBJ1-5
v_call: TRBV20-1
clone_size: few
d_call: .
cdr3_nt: TGCAGTGCTAGGAGTCCAAGAGCAAACTCCAATCAGCCCCAGCATTTT
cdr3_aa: CSARSPRANSNQPQHF

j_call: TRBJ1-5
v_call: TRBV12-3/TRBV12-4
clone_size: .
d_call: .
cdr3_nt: TGTGCCAGCAACGAGGGGTGGAGCAATCAGCCCCAGCATTTT
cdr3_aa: CASNEGWSNQPQHF

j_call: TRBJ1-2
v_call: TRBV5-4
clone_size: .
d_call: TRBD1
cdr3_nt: TGTGCCAGCAGCTTGGAGGGTAACAGGGGGTATGGCTACACCTTC
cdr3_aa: CASSLEGNRGYGYTF

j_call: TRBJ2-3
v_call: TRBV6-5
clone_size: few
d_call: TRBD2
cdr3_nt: TGTGCCAGCAGTTACGCGGGAGTAGGGATGTATTTT
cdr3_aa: CASSYAGVGMYF

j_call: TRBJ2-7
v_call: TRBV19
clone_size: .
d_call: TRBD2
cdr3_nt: TGTGCCAGTAGTCCCCGGACTAGTCTGGGCGAGCAGTACTTC
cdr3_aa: CASSPRTSLGEQYF

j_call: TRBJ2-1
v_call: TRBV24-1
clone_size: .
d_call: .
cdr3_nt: TGTGCCACCAGTGATCCCACCCGACAGTTGGAGCAGTTCTTC
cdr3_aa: CATSDPTRQLEQFF